A selection of T cell receptor beta chains follows, all from one sample in a study of PD-1 blockade in classical Hodgkin lymphoma. Measured with immunoSEQ multiplex PCR; TCRdb has only the in-frame clones, and not every one. The table shows about 72,000 clones, with 90% to 95% occurring only once. Sample: peripheral blood mononuclear cells (PBMCs), taken at baseline. The origin of the receptors is a human donor with classical Hodgkin lymphoma. CDR3s include the opening cysteine and the closing phenylalanine or tryptophan. D genes are given only for firm matches. Only part of the rows carry a size: once, few, many, or a class if the clone is expanded.

D gene	V gene	clone size	J gene	CDR3 DNA	CDR3 protein
.	TRBV7-2	.	TRBJ1-6	TGTGCCAGCAGCTTAGCCATGGTTTCGCCCCTCCACTTT	CASSLAMVSPLHF
TRBD2	TRBV11-2	.	TRBJ2-1	TGTGCCAGCAGCTTAGACCCCGCGGGGGGGCACTACAATGAGCAGTTCTTC	CASSLDPAGGHYNEQFF
TRBD1	TRBV7-2	once	TRBJ2-5	TGTGCCAGCAGCCCGCAGACAGGGGGTCCGGGGACCCAGTACTTC	CASSPQTGGPGTQYF
.	TRBV5-1	.	TRBJ2-2	TGCGCCAGCAGCCCCTGGACACGGCTTCACACCGGGGAGCTGTTTTTT	CASSPWTRLHTGELFF
TRBD2	TRBV9	.	TRBJ2-7	TGTGCCAGCAGCGCAAAATGGGGACTAGCGGAGTACTACGAGCAGTACTTC	CASSAKWGLAEYYEQYF
.	TRBV4-1	once	TRBJ1-5	TGCGCCAGCAGCCAAGAGGCGGGGGGGTATAGCAATCAGCCCCAGCATTTT	CASSQEAGGYSNQPQHF
TRBD2	TRBV19	.	TRBJ2-1	TGTGCCAGTAGTTCCCGACTAGCGGGAGTTCCCAATGAGCAGTTCTTC	CASSSRLAGVPNEQFF
TRBD2	TRBV5-1	.	TRBJ2-7	TGCGCCAGCAGCTCACTAGCGGGATATATGGACGAGCAGTACTTC	CASSSLAGYMDEQYF
TRBD1	TRBV27	.	TRBJ1-1	TGTGCCAGCAGTAGCGGGACAGGGGGCTGGGGGACTGAAGCTTTCTTT	CASSSGTGGWGTEAFF
.	TRBV14	.	TRBJ1-6	TGTGCCAGCAGCCAAGAGGGACTTGTCACTTCACCCCTCCACTTT	CASSQEGLVTSPLHF
.	TRBV27	.	TRBJ1-1	TGTGCCAGCAGTTTGGCAGGGTTGAACACTGAAGCTTTCTTT	CASSLAGLNTEAFF
.	TRBV4-2	.	TRBJ1-4	TGTGCCAGCAGCCAAGCGAGTCGACAGGACTATGAAAAACTGTTTTTT	CASSQASRQDYEKLFF
TRBD1	TRBV10-3	.	TRBJ1-6	TGTGCCATCAGTGAGTCGAAAGGGGGCACGGGGTTCCTCCACTTT	CAISESKGGTGFLHF
.	TRBV5-6	.	TRBJ2-7	TGTGCCAGCAGCTTGGTCAGAGCCTACGAGCAGTACTTC	CASSLVRAYEQYF
.	TRBV5-1	.	TRBJ2-7	TGCGCCGACCACTACGAGCAGTACTTC	CADHYEQYF
TRBD2	TRBV5-1	few	TRBJ2-1	TGCGCCAGCAGCTTGGAGCGGGGATGGGCTGAGCAGTTCTTC	CASSLERGWAEQFF
.	TRBV2	.	TRBJ2-7	TGTGCCAGCAGTGATTCCTACGAGCAGTACTTC	CASSDSYEQYF
TRBD1	TRBV15	.	TRBJ1-1	TGTGCCACCTTAAGACAGGGAGCTGAAGCTTTCTTT	CATLRQGAEAFF
.	TRBV19	.	TRBJ1-2	TGTGCCAGTAGTCTCGACGGCTATGGCTACACCTTC	CASSLDGYGYTF
.	TRBV6-6	once	TRBJ1-2	TGTGCCAGCAGTTCAGGGGCTGGCTATGGCTACACCTTC	CASSSGAGYGYTF
.	TRBV5-1	.	TRBJ1-5	TGCGCCAGCAGCTTGGAGAGCAATCAGCCCCAGCATTTT	CASSLESNQPQHF
.	TRBV6-6	.	TRBJ2-1	TGTGCCAGCAGCCCCTTGGTGGGCAATGAGCAGTTCTTC	CASSPLVGNEQFF
TRBD1	TRBV28	.	TRBJ1-5	TGTGCCAGCAGTGGTTCCCCGGAGGACAGGGGTCCAATTGGCAATCAGCCCCAGCATTTT	CASSGSPEDRGPIGNQPQHF
.	TRBV29-1	.	TRBJ1-1	TGCAGCGTTGCTCGGAGGGGAGTAGAGACTGAAGCTTTCTTT	CSVARRGVETEAFF
TRBD2	TRBV5-1	once	TRBJ2-3	TGCGCCAGCAGCTTCTGGAGCGGGGGAAGCACAGATACGCAGTATTTT	CASSFWSGGSTDTQYF
TRBD2	TRBV4-3	.	TRBJ2-1	TGCGCCAGCAGCCAAGACTCCGGGACTAGCGGGCGCCCTAGCTCCTACAATGAGCAGTTCTTC	CASSQDSGTSGRPSSYNEQFF
TRBD1	TRBV5-1	.	TRBJ1-2	TGCGCCAGCAGCCTGGGACAGGTCAACTATGGCTACACCTTC	CASSLGQVNYGYTF
.	TRBV5-6	.	TRBJ2-2	TGTGCCAGCAGCTTCGGGATCGGGAAAACCAACACCGGGGAGCTGTTTTTT	CASSFGIGKTNTGELFF
TRBD2	TRBV6-1	once	TRBJ2-5	TGTGCCAGCAGTGAAATAATAGCGGGGGCCGGGACCCAGTACTTC	CASSEIIAGAGTQYF
.	TRBV11-2	.	TRBJ1-1	TGTGCCAGCAGCGCACAGGGTTTGGGTGCAGCTTTCTTT	CASSAQGLGAAFF
.	TRBV5-6	.	TRBJ1-3	TGTGCCAGCAGCTTTTTTAGGTCAGAGTCCCTCTCTGGAAACACCATATATTTT	CASSFFRSESLSGNTIYF
TRBD1	TRBV7-8	once	TRBJ1-4	TGTGCCAGCAGCCCAGGGACAGACTATGAAAAACTGTTTTTT	CASSPGTDYEKLFF
.	TRBV29-1	.	TRBJ1-1	TGCAGCGTTGGGTCGTTAAGGTTGAGCCCCAGCCCAGTGGAGAACACTGAAGCTTTCTTT	CSVGSLRLSPSPVENTEAFF
.	TRBV2	.	TRBJ1-2	TGTGCCAGCAGTGAAACGGCCAGGGAGTATGGCTACACCTTC	CASSETAREYGYTF
TRBD1	TRBV9	.	TRBJ2-3	TGTGCCAGCAGCACCCGACAGGGCCCGTCCACAGATACGCAGTATTTT	CASSTRQGPSTDTQYF
TRBD2	TRBV25-1	.	TRBJ2-1	TGTGCCAGCAACCGACCGTTTGGGGGGGTCAATGAGCAGTTCTTC	CASNRPFGGVNEQFF
.	TRBV19	.	TRBJ1-2	TGTGCCAGTAGTATTCCGGGACAAGTGCAATCTGGCTACACCTTC	CASSIPGQVQSGYTF
.	TRBV9	.	TRBJ2-7	TGTGCCAGCAGCGTAGGGGGGACCACCTACGAGCAGTACTTC	CASSVGGTTYEQYF
.	TRBV6-6	.	TRBJ2-7	TGTGCCAGCAGTTACTCGGGGGCTGCCTACGAGCAGTACTTC	CASSYSGAAYEQYF
TRBD2	TRBV27	.	TRBJ2-3	TGTGCCAGCAGTTTATCCCTCATTGGTAGCGGGAAAACAGATACGCAGTATTTT	CASSLSLIGSGKTDTQYF
TRBD2	TRBV4-1	few	TRBJ2-3	TGCGCCAGCAGCCAAGATATTAGCGGGGCCACTAGCACAGATACGCAGTATTTT	CASSQDISGATSTDTQYF
.	TRBV7-9	.	TRBJ1-1	TGTGCCAGCAACTCGGAGGACCATGGGAACACTGAAGCTTTCTTT	CASNSEDHGNTEAFF
TRBD1	TRBV25-1	.	TRBJ2-5	TGTGCCAGCGACACAGGGGTCCAAGAGACCCAGTACTTC	CASDTGVQETQYF
TRBD2	TRBV5-4	once	TRBJ2-7	TGTGCCAGCAGCCGTAGCGGGGCTTACGAGCAGTACTTC	CASSRSGAYEQYF
.	TRBV5-6	.	TRBJ2-5	TGTGCCAGCAGCTTAGATCTGGGGACCCAGTACTTC	CASSLDLGTQYF
TRBD2	TRBV11-3	once	TRBJ2-7	TGTGCCAGCAGCTTCGGACTAGCGGGGAACTACGAGCAGTACTTC	CASSFGLAGNYEQYF
.	TRBV7-9	.	TRBJ1-1	TGTGCCAGCAGCTCGGGCGGTTCGGAAGCTTTCTTT	CASSSGGSEAFF
.	TRBV7-3	once	TRBJ2-5	TGTGCCAGCAGCCCCGTTGGGGGCGCTAGGGAGACCCAGTACTTC	CASSPVGGARETQYF
TRBD2	TRBV27	.	TRBJ2-7	TGTGCCAGCAGTCACTCGCTCGCCGGGACTAGACCCTACGAGCAGTACTTC	CASSHSLAGTRPYEQYF
.	TRBV7-2	.	TRBJ2-4	TGTGCCAGCCAAGGGATACCCAAAAACATTCAGTACTTC	CASQGIPKNIQYF
.	TRBV2	.	TRBJ1-2	TGTGCCAGCAGTGAGGAGGGAGTTGGCTACACCTTC	CASSEEGVGYTF